The next 23 T cell receptor beta chains were all read from a single sample in a study of identical twins. TCRdb used MiXCR to reprocess the 5' RACE reads, holding one entry per CDR3 protein. The data show just under 650,000 distinct CDR3 sequences, 7.1% seen once. These data were also filed under a second study, of yellow fever vaccine responses in identical twins.

The material sequenced was PBMCs. The receptors were gathered from a young woman in good health.

This clonotype was seen repeatedly, ten times or more. The rearrangement joins TRBV7-8 to TRBJ2-4, with D maybe TRBD2 (5 bases). Germline CDR1 is SGHVS and CDR2 is FQNEAQ. CDR3 length equals 17 residues. V was cut by 1 base and J by 0 bases, with 13 bases left in between. CDR3 amino acids: CASSLGWTPQAKNIQYF. CDR3 in DNA: TGTGCCAGCAGCTTAGGTTGGACTCCCCAAGCCAAAAACATTCAGTACTTC.

This clonotype was detected only a few times. The chain links TRBV20-1 to TRBJ1-1; 9 bases align to TRBD1. CDR1 is DFQATT, CDR2 SNEGSKA, per germline (reference sequence). Trimming cost V 1 base and J 4 bases; bases outside gene matches: 4. The CDR3 consists of 14 residues. The CDR3 region is CSARATGGGTEAFF. Here the CDR3 DNA reads TGCAGTGCTAGAGCAACAGGGGGCGGCACTGAAGCTTTCTTT.

The chain employs TRBV7-2 and TRBJ2-1, with D possibly matching TRBD2 (5 bases). The germline CDR1 and CDR2 sequences are SGHTA and FQGNSA. The CDR3 is made up of 15 amino acids. V dropped 2 bases and J dropped 1 base, with 9 bases sitting between them. DNA for the CDR3: TGTGCCAGCAGCTTAATGCGGAGGTCCTACAATGAGCAGTTCTTC. Protein: CASSLMRRSYNEQFF.

For this clonotype: One junction end does not reproduce the germline sequence, and a read error may be involved. CDR3 sequence reads: CCARDAGVSGGRFDNEQFF. The CDR3 DNA follows: TGCTGTGCTAGAGACGCCGGGGTAAGCGGGGGACGGTTTGACAATGAGCAGTTCTTC. V and J are TRBV20-1 and TRBJ2-1; 8 nucleotides align to TRBD2. The CDR3 totals 19 residues. CDR1 and CDR2 (germline): DFQATT, SNEGSKA (reference sequence).

The chain couples TRBV12-3 or TRBV12-4 to TRBJ2-5; D is ambiguous. The CDR3 runs 15 residues. Trimming pared 2 bases from V and 5 bases from J, leaving 15 bases between. The CDR3 sequence: CASSLYTGFMETQYF. The CDR3 nucleotides read TGTGCCAGCAGTTTATACACGGGTTTTATGGAGACCCAGTACTTC.

This clonotype has at least ten counts. This chain joins TRBV12-3 or TRBV12-4 and TRBJ2-3; 7 bases are a match to TRBD2. This CDR3 is 15 amino acids long. The V gene end was trimmed by 7 bases and the J gene end by 2 bases; junction bases not matched to a gene: 9. CDR3 region: CASTAGDTSTDTQYF. In DNA, the CDR3 is TGTGCCAGCACGGCGGGGGATACATCCACAGATACGCAGTATTTT.

This clonotype was recorded a few times. The chain uses TRBV14 and TRBJ1-2, with a possible D match to TRBD1 (6 bases). V was cut by 1 base and J by 4 bases, with 25 bases left in between. Germline V gene data show CDR1 as SGHDN and CDR2 as FVKESK. The CDR3 loop spans 19 amino acids. The CDR3 protein is CASSQVRQTGDPYGYGYTF. The CDR3 bases are TGTGCCAGCAGCCAAGTCAGGCAGACAGGTGACCCTTACGGCTATGGCTACACCTTC.

This clonotype came up many times. The rearrangement links TRBV2 to TRBJ2-5; 8 bases align to TRBD2. CDR1 and CDR2 from the germline V gene are SNHLY and FYNNEI. The V segment lost 7 bases and the J segment 4 bases; nucleotides outside the gene matches: 5. This CDR3 spans 13 amino acids. CDR3 in amino acids: CASISGTRETQYF. Written as DNA, the CDR3 is TGTGCCAGCATTTCCGGGACTAGAGAGACCCAGTACTTC. Full variable domain (remainder filled in from reference TRBV2 and TRBJ2-5): EPEVTQTPSHQVTQMGQEVILRCVPISNHLYFYWYRQILGQKVEFLVSFYNNEISEKSEIFDDQFSVERPDGSNFTLKIRSTKLEDSAMYFCASISGTRETQYFGPGTRLLVL.

This clonotype was counted many times. The chain joins TRBV5-1 to TRBJ2-7, with D possibly being TRBD1 (6 bases). The V gene lost 4 bases and the J gene lost 6 bases, with 17 bases spanning the gap. The CDR3 loop spans 14 amino acids. CDR1 is SGHRS and CDR2 is YFSETQ in the germline V gene. CDR3 protein: CASSQGQPSGEQYF. The CDR3 nucleotides are TGCGCCAGCAGCCAAGGACAGCCTTCGGGCGAGCAGTACTTC.

The chain combines TRBV10-2 with TRBJ2-7; D is possibly TRBD2 (6 bases). Trimming removed 2 bases from V and 5 bases from J, with 7 bases in between. The CDR3 contains 12 residues. Looked up from germline, CDR1 is WSHSY and CDR2 is SAAADI. The CDR3 spells CASSEGRNEQYV. CDR3 nucleotide sequence: TGCGCCAGCAGTGAGGGGAGGAACGAGCAGTACGTC.

This clonotype was counted a few times. The rearrangement uses TRBV5-4 and TRBJ2-7, with 9 bases aligning to TRBD2. Germline V gene data show CDR1 as SGHNT and CDR2 as YYREEE (reference sequence). V lost 4 bases to trimming and J lost 2 bases; unmatched junction nucleotides: 7. The length of the CDR3 is 15 residues. The CDR3 sequence is CASSVTSGNAYEQYF. CDR3 bases: TGTGCCAGCAGCGTGACTAGCGGCAATGCCTACGAGCAGTACTTC.

Only a few counts were recorded for this clonotype. The J gene is TRBJ2-1, the V gene TRBV20-1; D assignment may be TRBD1 or TRBD2 (5 bases each). In germline, CDR1 is DFQATT, CDR2 SNEGSKA (reference sequence). There are 14 residues in the CDR3. V shed 4 bases and J shed 4 bases, with 14 bases lying between them. The DNA for the CDR3 is TGCAGTGCTACCGGGACGTATAATTACAATGAGCAGTTCTTC. Translated, it gives CSATGTYNYNEQFF.

A word on this clonotype: The junction does not match germline at one end; this may be a read error. V gene TRBV29-1 combines with J gene TRBJ2-7; weak D call: TRBD1 (6 bases). Germline V gene data show CDR1 as SQVTM and CDR2 as ANQGSEA. The CDR3 is 13 residues long. The CDR3: CSVKDRSPYEQYF. The CDR3 DNA reads as TGCAGCGTTAAAGACAGGTCGCCCTACGAGCAGTACTTC.

This clonotype has only a few counts. The gene calls are TRBV20-1 and TRBJ2-6; the D is unclear. Germline CDR1 and CDR2: DFQATT and SNEGSKA (reference sequence). The CDR3 totals 15 residues. Between the trimmed V and J ends, which lost 0 bases and 4 bases, there was a span of 10 bases. CDR3 in amino acids: CSARDQGIGANVLTF. The CDR3 DNA follows: TGCAGTGCTAGAGATCAAGGGATAGGGGCCAACGTCCTGACTTTC.

The chain employs TRBV7-8 and TRBJ2-7; no firm D call. This CDR3 is 15 amino acids long. With 1 base removed from V and 0 bases from J, the gap between germline ends came to 10 bases. CDR1 and CDR2 (germline): SGHVS, FQNEAQ. The CDR3 DNA reads as TGTGCCAGCAGCTTAGATCGCGTAAGCTCCTACGAGCAGTACGTC. Amino acid sequence: CASSLDRVSSYEQYV.

The V gene is TRBV7-9, the J gene TRBJ2-5; perhaps TRBD2 as D (6 bases). Trimming cost V 5 bases and J 7 bases, with 14 bases left between them. Germline V lookup: CDR1 SEHNR, CDR2 FQNEAQ (reference sequence). The CDR3 spans 13 residues. CDR3 nucleotides: TGTGCCAGCAGCGGGCGGGGATTAGGGACCCAGTACTTC. This translates into CASSGRGLGTQYF.

The V gene is TRBV28, the J gene TRBJ2-7; TRBD2 agrees at 11 bases. The CDR3 runs 15 residues. The V segment lost 5 bases and the J segment 11 bases; nucleotides outside the gene matches: 14. From germline, CDR1 is MDHEN and CDR2 SYDVKM. CDR3 residues: CASSPPTSGAAREYV. In DNA, the CDR3 is TGTGCCAGCAGTCCTCCGACTAGCGGGGCGGCGAGGGAGTACGTC.

This clonotype was counted a few times. The chain joins TRBV5-1 to TRBJ2-7; 9 bases agree with TRBD2. The germline V gene encodes CDR1 SGHRS and CDR2 YFSETQ. V lost 2 bases, J lost 4 bases, and 13 bases stayed unmatched. The CDR3 contains 17 residues. CDR3 bases: TGCGCCAGCAGCTTAACGGGGTCGGGACTAGCCATATACGAGCAGTACTTC. This translates into CASSLTGSGLAIYEQYF.

This clonotype has more than one count but fewer than ten. The rearrangement joins TRBV29-1 to TRBJ2-1, with 8 bases fitting TRBD2. V lost 6 bases and J lost 5; bases outside the gene matches: 12. The CDR3 has 15 amino acids. CDR1 and CDR2 (germline): SQVTM, ANQGSEA. The chain's CDR3 is CSVASRGGVNNEQFF. CDR3 sequence (DNA): TGCAGCGTCGCCAGCCGGGGGGGGGTTAACAATGAGCAGTTCTTC.

This clonotype was counted a few times. The chain links TRBV7-3 to TRBJ2-6; 8 positions agree with TRBD1. CDR3 size: 20 residues. Trimming took 5 bases from V and 0 from J; bases not matched to a gene: 15. Germline V CDR1 and CDR2: SGHTA, FQGTGA. CDR3 coding DNA: TGTGCCAGCAGCCTCCGGGACAGGTTTGCCCCGCTCTCTGGGGCCAACGTCCTGACTTTC. Its translation is CASSLRDRFAPLSGANVLTF.

The CDR3 DNA reads TGTGCCAGCAGTTTCTCAGACAGGGTCTACGAGCAGTACGTC. This translates into CASSFSDRVYEQYV. The V and J genes are TRBV28 and TRBJ2-7; 7 bases fit TRBD1. CDR1 is MDHEN and CDR2 is SYDVKM in the germline V gene. The CDR3 loop spans 14 amino acids. V was pared by 3 bases and J by 3 bases, with 5 bases of the junction left unmatched.

This clonotype came up a few times. The chain has TRBV24-1 and TRBJ1-5, with TRBD1 as a possible D gene (5 bases). Germline V CDR1 and CDR2: KGHDR, SFDVKD. The V end lost 7 bases, the J end lost 4 bases, and 10 bases lay between the germline ends. The CDR3 has 13 residues. CDR3: CATSSGQNQPQHF. The CDR3 nucleotides read TGTGCCACCAGCTCAGGGCAGAATCAGCCCCAGCATTTT.

This clonotype was counted between two and nine times. The gene calls are TRBV7-9 and TRBJ1-6, with unresolved D. The CDR3 sequence is 8 residues long. Germline V CDR1 and CDR2: SEHNR, FQNEAQ (reference sequence). V was shortened by 10 bases and J by 12 bases, with 4 bases between the two germline ends. The CDR3 nucleotides are TGTGCCACGCAACCCCTCCACTTT. Translating gives CATQPLHF.